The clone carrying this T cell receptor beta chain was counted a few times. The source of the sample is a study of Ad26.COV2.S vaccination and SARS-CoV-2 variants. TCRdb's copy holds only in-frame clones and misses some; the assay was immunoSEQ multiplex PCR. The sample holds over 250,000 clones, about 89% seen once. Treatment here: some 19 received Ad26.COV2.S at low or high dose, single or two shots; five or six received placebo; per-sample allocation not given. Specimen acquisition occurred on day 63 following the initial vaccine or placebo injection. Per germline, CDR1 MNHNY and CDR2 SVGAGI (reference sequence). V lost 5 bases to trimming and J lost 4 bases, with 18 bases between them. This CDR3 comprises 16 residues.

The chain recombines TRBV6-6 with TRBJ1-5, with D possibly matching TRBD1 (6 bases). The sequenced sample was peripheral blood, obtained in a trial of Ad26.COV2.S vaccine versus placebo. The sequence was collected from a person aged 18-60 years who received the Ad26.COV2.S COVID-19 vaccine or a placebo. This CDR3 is CASSHHRDSLNQPQHF. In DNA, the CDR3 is TGTGCCAGCAGTCACCACAGGGACTCTCTTAATCAGCCCCAGCATTTT.